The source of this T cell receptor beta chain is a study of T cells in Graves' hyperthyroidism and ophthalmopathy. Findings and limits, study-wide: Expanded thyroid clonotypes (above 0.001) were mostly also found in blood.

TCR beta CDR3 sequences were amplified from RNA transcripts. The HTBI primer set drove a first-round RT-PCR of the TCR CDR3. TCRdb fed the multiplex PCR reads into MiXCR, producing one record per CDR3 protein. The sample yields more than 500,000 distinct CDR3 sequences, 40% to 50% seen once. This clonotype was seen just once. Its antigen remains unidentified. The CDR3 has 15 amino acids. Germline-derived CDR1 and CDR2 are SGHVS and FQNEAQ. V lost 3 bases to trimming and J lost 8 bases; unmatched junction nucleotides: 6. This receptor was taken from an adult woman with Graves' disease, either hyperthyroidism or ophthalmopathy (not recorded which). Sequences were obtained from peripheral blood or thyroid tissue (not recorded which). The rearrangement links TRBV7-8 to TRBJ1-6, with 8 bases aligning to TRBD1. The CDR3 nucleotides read TGTGCCAGCAGCTTCGCGGGCAGGGGGCATTCACCCCTCCACTTT. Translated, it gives CASSFAGRGHSPLHF.